A selection of T cell receptor beta chains follows, all from one sample in a study of T cell responses to AZD1222 COVID-19 vaccine. The repertoire was sequenced with immunoSEQ multiplex PCR; TCRdb's copy has only in-frame clones and lacks some. The data hold about 150,000 clones, with roughly 90% observed a single time. This sample comprised peripheral blood, obtained 28 days after the second AZD1222 dose. Receptors originate from an adult who received the AZD1222 COVID-19 vaccine. The CDR3 runs from the conserved cysteine through the conserved F or W. The D gene is left open where the match is weak. Some rows have no size entry. The others give once, few or many, or a class for an expanded clone.

V,D,size,J,DNA,CDR3
TRBV28,TRBD1,NA,TRBJ1-4,TGTGCCAGCACTTTATACGGACAGGGGAGTCGGGAAAAACTGTTTTTT,CASTLYGQGSREKLFF
TRBV28,TRBD1,NA,TRBJ2-7,TGTGCCAGCAGTCTGGGGGGACAGGGGTACGAGCAGTACTTC,CASSLGGQGYEQYF
TRBV6-5,TRBD1,NA,TRBJ2-5,TGTGCCAGCAGTTACGCCAACGGACAGGGGACCCAGTACTTC,CASSYANGQGTQYF
TRBV7-9,NA,NA,TRBJ2-1,TGTGCCAGCAGCTTAGATCGTAACCCAGGGTCTGAGCAGTTCTTC,CASSLDRNPGSEQFF
TRBV27,TRBD2,NA,TRBJ2-1,TGTGCCAGCAGTTTACGTCTAGCGGGCCCCATTAATGAGCAGTTCTTC,CASSLRLAGPINEQFF
TRBV6-1,TRBD1,few,TRBJ1-2,TGTGCCAGCAGTGAACGGGGGACCGGGACAGGGATAGGCTACACCTTC,CASSERGTGTGIGYTF
TRBV11-2,NA,NA,TRBJ2-7,TGTGCCAGCAGTCGAGGGATCTACGAGCAGTACTTC,CASSRGIYEQYF
TRBV3-1/TRBV3-2,TRBD1,NA,TRBJ2-3,TGTGCCAGCAGCCAAGACCAGGGGGCAGGGGATACGCAGTATTTT,CASSQDQGAGDTQYF
TRBV6-5,NA,NA,TRBJ1-2,TGTGCCAGCAGTTATTTAGGGGACTATGGCTACACCTTC,CASSYLGDYGYTF
TRBV28,TRBD2,NA,TRBJ2-1,TGTGCCAGCAGTGTCCCGGGACTAGCTCCTCTTGGGCAGTTCTTC,CASSVPGLAPLGQFF
TRBV11-3,TRBD2,NA,TRBJ2-7,TGTGCCAGCAGCTTATCTAGCGGACCCTACGAGCAGTACTTC,CASSLSSGPYEQYF
TRBV7-9,NA,NA,TRBJ2-3,TGTGCCAGCACCACTTCAGACAGGTTTGGCACAGATACGCAGTATTTT,CASTTSDRFGTDTQYF
TRBV19,NA,once,TRBJ1-2,TGTGCCAGTAGCCCGGGGGAAGAGTATGGCTACACCTTC,CASSPGEEYGYTF
TRBV4-1,TRBD2,NA,TRBJ2-1,TGCGCCAGCAGTTTTGGACTAGCCAACAATGAGCAGTTCTTC,CASSFGLANNEQFF
TRBV3-1/TRBV3-2,NA,NA,TRBJ1-6,TGTGCCAGCAGCCAAGTAATAGAGGATTCACCCCTCCACTTT,CASSQVIEDSPLHF
TRBV29-1,NA,NA,TRBJ1-1,TGCAGCGTTGTTGGGGGGCGGATGGGCACTGAAGCTTTCTTT,CSVVGGRMGTEAFF
TRBV25-1,NA,NA,TRBJ2-7,TGTGCCAGCAGTGCCTACAGCTACGAGCAGTACTTC,CASSAYSYEQYF
TRBV5-1,NA,NA,TRBJ1-1,TGCGCCAGCAGCTTGGGCCAGGGGGAAGCTTTCTTT,CASSLGQGEAFF
TRBV27,NA,NA,TRBJ1-1,TGTGCCAGCAGTTCACCCATGAGGGGGGCAACGAACACTGAAGCTTTCTTT,CASSSPMRGATNTEAFF
TRBV7-9,TRBD2,NA,TRBJ2-2,TGTGCCAGCAGCGCCGGGACTAGGCTCCACACCGGGGAGCTGTTTTTT,CASSAGTRLHTGELFF
TRBV5-1,NA,NA,TRBJ1-1,TGCGCCAGCAGCTTGGGGACAGTCGCTGAAGCTTTCTTT,CASSLGTVAEAFF
TRBV3-1/TRBV3-2,NA,NA,TRBJ2-5,TGTGCCAGCAGCCAAGTCCCACAAGAGACCCAGTACTTC,CASSQVPQETQYF
TRBV19,TRBD1,NA,TRBJ1-2,TGTGCCAGTAGTATCGACAGGGTCTATGGCTACACCTTC,CASSIDRVYGYTF
TRBV19,NA,NA,TRBJ2-7,TGTGCCAGTAGGCGACAGGACATGCCTCCCTACGAGCAGTACTTC,CASRRQDMPPYEQYF
TRBV19,TRBD1,NA,TRBJ1-2,TGTGCCAGTAGTACACAGGGGGCGCAATACTATGGCTACACCTTC,CASSTQGAQYYGYTF
TRBV6-5,NA,once,TRBJ2-7,TGTGCCAGCAGACGGGAATTCTCCTACGAGCAGTACTTC,CASRREFSYEQYF
TRBV2,NA,NA,TRBJ1-1,TGTGCCAGCAGGAGGACAGCCATGAACACTGAAGCTTTCTTT,CASRRTAMNTEAFF
TRBV19,NA,NA,TRBJ2-7,TGTGCCAGTAGTATGACAGCCTCCTACGAGCAGTACTTC,CASSMTASYEQYF
TRBV5-1,NA,NA,TRBJ1-4,TGCGCCAGCAGCTTGGACCTAACCGAAAAACTGTTTTTT,CASSLDLTEKLFF
TRBV4-2,NA,NA,TRBJ2-7,TGTGCCAGCAGCCAAGGGGGATTAACTAGGTCCTACGAGCAGTACTTC,CASSQGGLTRSYEQYF
TRBV12-3/TRBV12-4,NA,NA,TRBJ2-5,TGTGCCAGCAGTTTACGGGAGACCCAGTACTTC,CASSLRETQYF
TRBV4-1,NA,NA,TRBJ2-2,TGCGCCAGCAGCCAACGATCCGGGGAGCTGTTTTTT,CASSQRSGELFF
TRBV3-1/TRBV3-2,TRBD2,NA,TRBJ2-3,TGTGCCAGCAGCCACCGGACTAGCGGGAGCACAGATACGCAGTATTTT,CASSHRTSGSTDTQYF
TRBV18,TRBD1,few,TRBJ2-1,TGTGCCAGCTCACCGCAATCCGGGACAGGGTCCAATGAGCAGTTCTTC,CASSPQSGTGSNEQFF
TRBV2,TRBD2,NA,TRBJ2-7,TGTGCCAGCACTAGCGGTTCCTACGAGCAGTACTTC,CASTSGSYEQYF
TRBV24-1,NA,NA,TRBJ2-2,TGTGCCACCAGTGATTTCATCGCGGGGAACACCGGGGAGCTGTTTTTT,CATSDFIAGNTGELFF
TRBV7-2,TRBD2,NA,TRBJ2-7,TGTGCCAGCAGTCCCAATGTCGTACTAGCGGGAAGCTCCTACGAGCAGTACTTC,CASSPNVVLAGSSYEQYF